Below, 3 T cell receptor beta chains from the same sample are listed, as sequenced in a study of T cell clonality in common variable immunodeficiency. Clones were read by immunoSEQ multiplex PCR, and TCRdb kept only the in-frame ones, dropping some. This sample has some 40,000 clones, each found more than once. The specimen sequenced was peripheral blood mononuclear cells. The origin of the receptors is a person aged 18 to 75 in good health.

There are many counts of this clone. The DNA read from the CDR3 is TGTGCCAGCAGCCAAGTTTCTAGCGGATACGAG. Its translation: CASSQVSSGYE. The whole CDR3 sequence reads CASSQVSSGYEQYF. The V call is TRBV3-1 (or the pseudogene TRBV3-2), the J call TRBJ2-7; TRBD2 matches 7 bases. Read coverage stops 3 residues before the CDR3 terminus; the germline J gene supplies the remainder. The germline gives CDR1 LGHDT, CDR2 YNNKEL (reference sequence). J was trimmed by 4 bases and V by 1 base; bases with no gene match: 4. This CDR3 spans 14 amino acids.

The sample holds many counts of this clone. The read ends 3 residues early relative to the CDR3; the germline J gene fills the gap. The chain recombines TRBV5-4 with TRBJ2-5, with TRBD2 identical over 10 bases. This CDR3 region has 16 residues. J was trimmed by 1 base and V by 2 bases; bases with no gene match: 5. Germline values: CDR1 SGHNT, CDR2 YYREEE (reference sequence). CDR3 bases read: TGTGCCAGCAGCTTTCCTAGCGGGGGCATCCAAGAGACC. It is translated as CASSFPSGGIQET. The full CDR3 sequence reads CASSFPSGGIQETQYF.

This clone was recorded at least ten times. Read coverage stops 3 residues before the CDR3 terminus; the germline J gene supplies the remainder. The chain links TRBV7-9 to TRBJ2-1, with D perhaps matching TRBD1 (5 bases). The CDR3 totals 13 residues. Trimming pared 2 bases from V and 7 bases from J, leaving 9 bases between. CDR1 SEHNR and CDR2 FQNEAQ come from the germline V gene (reference sequence). The CDR3 DNA, read in part, is TGTGCCAGCAGCTTAATGACAGTGAATGAG. This sequence encodes CASSLMTVNE. Given in full, the CDR3 is CASSLMTVNEQFF.